A single sample gave rise to the 19 T cell receptor beta chains below, sequenced in a study of molecular identifiers for immune sequencing clone quantification. Each CDR3 protein is one row after TCRdb ran MiXCR on the PCR reads. The data hold about half a million distinct CDR3 sequences, with about 26% observed a single time. The sample was naive CD8+ T cells from blood, with Jurkat cell RNA spiked in. Sample subset: FACS-sorted CD8+CD4-CCR7+CD45RA+ naive T cells. The source is a human donor in good health. Some libraries in this study had Jurkat cell RNA spiked in.

This clonotype has a handful of counts. The chain uses TRBV28 and TRBJ1-1; D is undetermined. The germline V and J ends were trimmed by 5 bases and 3 bases, with 10 bases remaining between them. Looked up from germline, CDR1 is MDHEN and CDR2 is SYDVKM. The CDR3 runs 13 residues. The CDR3 nucleotides are TGTGCCAGCAGTCCGGACGGTTACACTGAAGCTTTCTTT. This sequence encodes CASSPDGYTEAFF. The full variable domain, rest sourced from reference TRBV28 and TRBJ1-1, is DVKVTQSSRYLVKRTGEKVFLECVQDMDHENMFWYRQDPGLGLRLIYFSYDVKMKEKGDIPEGYSVSREKKERFSLILESASTNQTSMYLCASSPDGYTEAFFGQGTRLTVV.

Many counts were recorded for this clonotype. The chain combines TRBV5-1 with TRBJ2-7; D remains ambiguous. This CDR3 is 15 amino acids long. The V end lost 0 bases, the J end lost 4 bases, and 14 bases lay between the germline ends. Germline CDR1 and CDR2: SGHRS and YFSETQ. The CDR3, as DNA: TGCGCCAGCAGCTTGGTGTACGGCGGAGAATACGAGCAGTACTTC. Translated, it gives CASSLVYGGEYEQYF.

The chain recombines TRBV2 with TRBJ2-7; TRBD2 agrees at 9 bases. The CDR3 loop spans 16 amino acids. Germline loops: CDR1 SNHLY, CDR2 FYNNEI. After removal of 7 bases from V and 0 bases from J, the junction contained 10 bases not matched to a gene. The CDR3 is CASTDSGGPYSYEQYF. DNA of the CDR3: TGTGCCAGCACGGATAGCGGGGGTCCATACTCCTACGAGCAGTACTTC.

This clonotype was recorded many times. The chain combines TRBV29-1 with TRBJ1-1, with TRBD1 as a possible D gene (5 bases). This CDR3 spans 12 amino acids. Germline lookup yields CDR1 SQVTM and CDR2 ANQGSEA. CDR3 bases: TGCAGAGCCGGAGGGGTTAACACTGAAGCTTTCTTT. Translated, it gives CRAGGVNTEAFF. The full variable domain, rest sourced from reference TRBV29-1 and TRBJ1-1, is SAVISQKPSRDICQRGTSLTIQCQVDSQVTMMFWYRQQPGQSLTLIATANQGSEATYESGFVIDKFPISRPNLTFSTLTVSNMSPEDSSIYLCRAGGVNTEAFFGQGTRLTVV.

Concerning this clonotype itself: A much bigger clone sits one base away, suggesting this may be a read error. The rearrangement uses TRBV29-1 and TRBJ1-4; D is undetermined. This CDR3 region has 11 residues. From germline, CDR1 is SQVTM and CDR2 ANQGSEA. CDR3 sequence (DNA): TGCAGCGCACGGCGGGGAGAAAAACTGATTTTT. Protein: CSARRGEKLIF.

In its sample, this clonotype was seen many times. The CDR3 nucleotides read TGTGCCAGCAGCCCGATCGGAGGGGGGCGAGATACGCAGTATTTT. This gives the protein CASSPIGGGRDTQYF. The V and J genes are TRBV7-9 and TRBJ2-3, with D perhaps assigned TRBD1 or TRBD2 (6 bases each). There are 15 residues in the CDR3. Looked up from germline, CDR1 is SEHNR and CDR2 is FQNEAQ (reference sequence). Trimming shortened V by 5 bases and J by 5 bases, and 17 bases separated the two germline ends.

Regarding this clonotype: A much more abundant neighbour one base away suggests this may be a read error. V and J are TRBV10-3 and TRBJ1-6; perhaps TRBD1 as D (5 bases). The CDR3 totals 12 residues. V lost 11 bases and J lost 8, with 13 bases in between. Germline V gene sequence: CDR1 ENHRY, CDR2 SYGVKD. CDR3 nucleotides: TGTGCCGCCGAGGGGAGAGATTCACCCCTCCACTTT. Amino acid sequence: CAAEGRDSPLHF.

A note on this clonotype: This may arise from a read error, as a much more abundant clone is one base away. The V gene is TRBV28, the J gene TRBJ2-3; 8 bases agree with TRBD2. The CDR3 totals 17 residues. Looked up from germline, CDR1 is MDHEN and CDR2 is SYDVKM. The CDR3 reads CVSSQLPGSGSADTQYF. The CDR3 region has the DNA TGTGTCAGCAGTCAGCTCCCCGGGAGCGGGAGTGCAGATACGCAGTATTTT.

This clonotype was seen a handful of times. V gene TRBV19 combines with J gene TRBJ1-4, with D possibly being TRBD1 (6 bases). Trimming removed 6 bases from V and 6 bases from J, with 26 bases in between. CDR1 and CDR2 from the germline V gene are LNHDA and SQIVND (reference sequence). The CDR3 totals 18 residues. The CDR3 spells CASRNRDTTKLWDEKLFF. The DNA for the CDR3 is TGTGCCAGTAGGAACCGGGACACAACGAAATTGTGGGATGAAAAACTGTTTTTT.

The chain is built from TRBV2 and TRBJ2-5; 7 nucleotides align to TRBD1. CDR1 is SNHLY, CDR2 FYNNEI, per germline. The CDR3 is 13 residues long. CDR3 residues: CTVGDSYQETQYF. CDR3 coding DNA: TGTACAGTCGGGGACAGCTACCAAGAGACCCAGTACTTC.

The sample holds many counts of this clonotype. The chain carries TRBV15 and TRBJ2-1; D perhaps matches TRBD2 (5 bases). The CDR3 has 11 residues. Germline V lookup: CDR1 LNHNV, CDR2 YYDKDF (reference sequence). The CDR3 DNA reads as TGTCCTAGCACCAGGTACAATGAGCAGTTCTTC. Translation: CPSTRYNEQFF.

This clonotype was detected ten times or more. V gene TRBV5-1 combines with J gene TRBJ2-7; D call uncertain. This CDR3 comprises 12 residues. Germline loops: CDR1 SGHRS, CDR2 YFSETQ. Trimming removed 0 bases from V and 3 bases from J, with 4 bases in between. CDR3 nucleotide sequence: TGCGCCAGCAGCTTGGACTTCTACGAGCAGTACTTC. Protein: CASSLDFYEQYF.

The chain couples TRBV11-2 to TRBJ2-5, with TRBD2 identical over 15 bases. V lost 0 bases and J lost 7; bases outside the gene matches: 3. CDR1 and CDR2 from the germline V gene are SGHAT and FQNNGV. The CDR3 has 16 amino acids. In DNA, the CDR3 is TGTGCCAGCAGCTTAGAGGGACTAGCGGGAGGTGGGACCCAGTACTTC. Its protein is CASSLEGLAGGGTQYF.

Note on this clonotype: A much bigger clone sits one base away, suggesting this may be a read error. The J gene is TRBJ2-7, the V gene TRBV12-3 or TRBV12-4, with D uncertain. This CDR3 is 12 amino acids long. The germline V and J ends were trimmed by 7 bases and 4 bases, with 11 bases remaining between them. CDR3 sequence: CASNPFRYEQYF. CDR3 nucleotide sequence: TGTGCCAGCAACCCGTTCCGGTACGAGCAGTACTTC.

This chain joins TRBV13 and TRBJ2-2; weak D call: TRBD1 (5 bases). The V end lost 4 bases, the J end lost 1 base, and 13 bases lay between the germline ends. Germline V gene data show CDR1 as PRHDT and CDR2 as FYEKMQ (reference sequence). The CDR3 spans 16 residues. The CDR3 coding sequence is TGTGCCAGCAGCTCGATAGGACACAGGAACACCGGGGAGCTGTTTTTT. Translating it yields CASSSIGHRNTGELFF.

With respect to this clonotype: This CDR3 is missing its conserved last phenylalanine or tryptophan, likely due to a read error. This chain uses TRBV7-9 with TRBJ2-7, with a possible D match to TRBD1 (5 bases). Deletions cut 1 base from V and 6 bases from J, with 10 bases between. There are 13 residues in the CDR3. Germline CDR1 reads SEHNR; CDR2 reads FQNEAQ (reference sequence). The CDR3 coding sequence is TGTGCCAGCAGCTTAGGTAGGGGAACCGAGCAGTACTTA. Translation gives CASSLGRGTEQYL.

This clonotype was seen only a few times. The chain links TRBV9 to TRBJ1-1; D perhaps matches TRBD1 (6 bases). The CDR3 is made up of 15 amino acids. V was shortened by 3 bases and J by 3 bases, with 15 bases between the two germline ends. Germline loops: CDR1 SGDLS, CDR2 YYNGEE. CDR3 sequence: CASSEEGGLDTEAFF. As DNA, the CDR3 is TGTGCCAGCAGCGAAGAGGGGGGGCTTGACACTGAAGCTTTCTTT.

The table lists this clonotype with a few counts. The chain links TRBV25-1 to TRBJ2-7, with D possibly TRBD2 on 6 matching bases. Germline V CDR1 and CDR2: MGHDK, SYGVNS. Trimming took 1 base from V and 8 from J, leaving 12 bases between them. CDR3 length equals 13 residues. CDR3 in amino acids: CASSEWTNPKQYF. The CDR3 coding sequence is TGTGCCAGCAGTGAATGGACTAACCCCAAGCAGTACTTC.

This clonotype has only a few counts. The V gene is TRBV5-4, the J gene TRBJ2-1; 11 bases are a match to TRBD1. After removal of 4 bases from V and 7 bases from J, the junction contained 10 bases not matched to a gene. The V gene's germline CDR1 is SGHNT and CDR2 YYREEE (reference sequence). The CDR3 runs 16 residues. CDR3 region: CASSHRTGGIWNEQFF. CDR3 nucleotide sequence: TGTGCCAGCAGCCACAGGACAGGGGGCATTTGGAATGAGCAGTTCTTC.